The 23 T cell receptor beta chains below come from one sample, sequenced in a study of CD8+CD57+ T cells in acquired aplastic anemia. The template for TCR beta VDJ and CDR3 sequence profiling was genomic DNA. TCRdb reprocessed the reads with MiXCR, giving one entry per CDR3 protein. The repertoire holds about 210,000 distinct CDR3 sequences, with around 60% as singletons. Sequencing used sorted CD4+, CD8+, or CD8+CD57+ T cells (not recorded which) from PBMCs. All receptors come from a human donor in good health.

The chain joins TRBV19 to TRBJ1-1; D gene ambiguous. Trimming left V 2 bases short and J 1 base short, with 11 bases between. Germline values: CDR1 LNHDA, CDR2 SQIVND (reference sequence). The CDR3 runs to 15 residues. The CDR3 is CASSIRVFGNTEAFF. In DNA form, the CDR3 reads TGTGCCAGTAGTATAAGGGTGTTCGGGAACACTGAAGCTTTCTTT.

The chain carries TRBV9 and TRBJ2-5, with D possibly called TRBD1 or TRBD2 (7 bases each). This CDR3 contains 15 residues. CDR1 SGDLS and CDR2 YYNGEE come from the germline V gene. V was trimmed by 0 bases and J by 3 bases, leaving 12 bases between them. The CDR3 DNA is TGTGCCAGCAGCGTAGCAGGGGGGGCCAAAGAGACCCAGTACTTC. This codes for CASSVAGGAKETQYF.

This clonotype was counted a few times. The chain combines TRBV20-1 with TRBJ2-2; D may correspond to TRBD1 or TRBD2 (5 bases each). V was shortened by 6 bases and J by 7 bases, with 21 bases between the two germline ends. The CDR3 is 15 residues long. Germline V lookup: CDR1 DFQATT, CDR2 SNEGSKA (reference sequence). This chain's CDR3 is CSAVRRGEEDGELFF. CDR3 in DNA: TGCAGTGCCGTCAGGAGAGGGGAAGAGGACGGGGAGCTGTTTTTT.

J is TRBJ2-1 and V is TRBV24-1; no reliable D call. Germline CDR1 is KGHDR and CDR2 is SFDVKD. This CDR3 has 16 residues. Trimming stripped 4 bases from V and 6 bases from J, with 18 bases between. Written as DNA, the CDR3 is TGTGCCACCAGTGACCCCACCCCGAGGTCGACCAATGAGCAGTTCTTC. This encodes CATSDPTPRSTNEQFF.

In nucleotides, the CDR3 is TGTGCCAGCAGTTTATCAGTAGGAGGGGGCTCACCCCTCCACTTT. Its protein is CASSLSVGGGSPLHF. This sequence joins TRBV12-3 or TRBV12-4 and TRBJ1-6, with 7 bases that match TRBD1. This CDR3 has 15 residues. The junction had 8 bases not matched to a gene; V was cut back by 2 bases and J by 10 bases.

V is TRBV10-1 and J is TRBJ2-7; 10 positions agree with TRBD1. This CDR3 is 16 amino acids long. Trimming removed 4 bases from V and 6 bases from J; junction bases left unmatched: 12. CDR1 WNHNN and CDR2 SYGVQD come from the germline V gene (reference sequence). Written as DNA, the CDR3 is TGCGCCAGCAGTGGGAATCGAGGACAGGGGGGAGGCGAGCAGTACTTC. This sequence encodes CASSGNRGQGGGEQYF.

Remarks on this clonotype: One end of the junction does not line up with germline, which may come from a read error. This chain links TRBV10-3 with TRBJ2-5; D could derive from TRBD1 or TRBD2 (5 bases each). Germline CDR1 is ENHRY and CDR2 is SYGVKD. The CDR3 runs to 14 residues. For the CDR3, the DNA is TGTGCCAGCAGTCGGCTTCCGGGGCACGAGACCCAGTACTTC. This codes for CASSRLPGHETQYF.

This clonotype was seen many times. V and J are TRBV7-9 and TRBJ2-1; 10 bases map to TRBD2. Germline V gene sequence: CDR1 SEHNR, CDR2 FQNEAQ (reference sequence). The V gene end was trimmed by 4 bases and the J gene end by 8 bases; junction bases not matched to a gene: 8. This CDR3 spans 15 amino acids. In DNA, the CDR3 is TGTGCCAGCAGCTCAACTAGCGGGGAGATGGATGAGCAGTTCTTC. As protein: CASSSTSGEMDEQFF.

This rearrangement joins TRBV12-3 or TRBV12-4 to TRBJ2-1, with 11 bases fitting TRBD2. The CDR3 extends over 21 amino acids. V shed 4 bases and J 0 bases; nucleotides not matched to a gene: 17. The CDR3, as DNA: TGTGCCAGCAGTTCCACCACACTAGCGGGAGAACTCAAGGGCTCCTACAATGAGCAGTTCTTC. Protein sequence: CASSSTTLAGELKGSYNEQFF.

The genes are TRBV15 and TRBJ2-3, with D tentatively TRBD2 (6 bases). Germline CDR1 is LNHNV and CDR2 is YYDKDF (reference sequence). CDR3 length equals 16 residues. Trimming shortened V by 6 bases and J by 2 bases, and 18 bases separated the two germline ends. The DNA of the CDR3 is TGTGCCACCAGAGCGGGCCTCCGGGATTACACAGATACGCAGTATTTT. Translated, it gives CATRAGLRDYTDTQYF. Using reference TRBV15 and TRBJ2-3 for the parts outside the CDR3, the full variable domain is DAMVIQNPRYQVTQFGKPVTLSCSQTLNHNVMYWYQQKSSQAPKLLFHYYDKDFNNEADTPDNFQSRRPNTSFCFLDIRSPGLGDTAMYLCATRAGLRDYTDTQYFGPGTRLTVL.

The J gene is TRBJ1-5, the V gene TRBV7-2; tentative D call: TRBD1 (6 bases). The CDR3 runs 13 residues. Germline CDR1 is SGHTA and CDR2 is FQGNSA. Trimming took 3 bases from V and 4 from J, leaving 7 bases between them. For the CDR3, the DNA is TGTGCCAGCAGCTTTGACAGGAATCAGCCCCAGCATTTT. Amino acids: CASSFDRNQPQHF. The variable domain in full, with the rest retrieved from reference TRBV7-2 and TRBJ1-5, is GAGVSQSPSNKVTEKGKDVELRCDPISGHTALYWYRQSLGQGLEFLIYFQGNSAPDKSGLPSDRFSAERTGGSVSTLTIQRTQQEDSAVYLCASSFDRNQPQHFGDGTRLSIL.

This clonotype was found many times. The V and J genes are TRBV9 and TRBJ2-5; TRBD2 aligns across 8 bases. J gave up 4 bases and V 4 bases, and 9 bases lay outside the gene matches. This CDR3 contains 15 residues. Germline CDR1 is SGDLS and CDR2 is YYNGEE. CDR3 bases: TGTGCCAGCAGCTTACACGGGGGGGCGGTAGAGACCCAGTACTTC. Translated, it gives CASSLHGGAVETQYF.

The V call is TRBV7-8, the J call TRBJ1-1; 9 bases match TRBD1. The CDR3 sequence is 15 residues long. From germline, CDR1 is SGHVS and CDR2 FQNEAQ. V trimming: 2 bases; J trimming: 6 bases; junction bases outside the gene matches: 7. This CDR3 reads CASSLSRDRVPEAFF. The CDR3 DNA is TGTGCCAGCAGCTTAAGCCGGGACAGGGTTCCTGAAGCTTTCTTT.

This clonotype was counted between two and nine times. The chain combines TRBV24-1 with TRBJ2-7, with D hard to call. V shed 4 bases and J shed 4 bases, with 7 bases lying between them. Germline V CDR1 and CDR2: KGHDR, SFDVKD. The CDR3 contains 12 residues. CDR3 nucleotides: TGTGCCACCAGTGACTCCACGTACGAGCAGTACTTC. Translating it yields CATSDSTYEQYF.

This clonotype came up a few times. This chain uses TRBV2 with TRBJ1-1; the D is unclear. CDR1 is SNHLY, CDR2 FYNNEI, per germline. The CDR3 consists of 13 residues. V dropped 6 bases and J dropped 1 base, with 9 bases sitting between them. Here the CDR3 DNA reads TGTGCCAGCAGGGTTAAATCGAACACTGAAGCTTTCTTT. Residues: CASRVKSNTEAFF.

The chain recombines TRBV9 with TRBJ1-1; possible D gene TRBD1, 5 bases. V dropped 3 bases and J dropped 1 base, with 16 bases sitting between them. The germline gives CDR1 SGDLS, CDR2 YYNGEE. The CDR3 contains 16 residues. The CDR3 loop reads CASSGPETDANTEAFF. DNA for the CDR3: TGTGCCAGCAGCGGTCCAGAGACAGATGCGAACACTGAAGCTTTCTTT.

The chain employs TRBV2 and TRBJ2-5; D may match TRBD1 or TRBD2 (7 bases each). Germline lookup yields CDR1 SNHLY and CDR2 FYNNEI. This CDR3 comprises 14 residues. Deletions cut 8 bases from V and 10 bases from J, with 23 bases between. CDR3 loop: CASAGGPTGEVQYF. DNA of the CDR3: TGTGCCAGCGCCGGGGGGCCCACAGGGGAGGTCCAGTACTTC.

V and J are TRBV19 and TRBJ1-1; 7 bases fit TRBD1. Germline-derived CDR1 and CDR2 are LNHDA and SQIVND (reference sequence). The length of the CDR3 is 15 residues. V was pared by 4 bases and J by 1 base, with 6 bases of the junction left unmatched. The CDR3 loop is CASSTTGVGNTEAFF. CDR3 bases: TGTGCCAGTAGTACCACAGGGGTCGGGAACACTGAAGCTTTCTTT. Variable domain in full (rest from reference TRBV19 and TRBJ1-1): DGGITQSPKYLFRKEGQNVTLSCEQNLNHDAMYWYRQDPGQGLRLIYYSQIVNDFQKGDIAEGYSVSREKKESFPLTVTSAQKNPTAFYLCASSTTGVGNTEAFFGQGTRLTVV.

This clonotype occurred a few times. The V call is TRBV2, the J call TRBJ2-5; D might be TRBD1 or TRBD2, each matching 6 bases. In germline, CDR1 is SNHLY, CDR2 FYNNEI. CDR3 size: 12 residues. Trimming removed 1 base from V and 14 bases from J, with 14 bases in between. The CDR3 protein is CASSEERPGAYF. CDR3 DNA: TGTGCCAGCAGTGAAGAGAGACCGGGGGCCTACTTC. Complete variable domain (other parts from reference TRBV2 and TRBJ2-5): EPEVTQTPSHQVTQMGQEVILRCVPISNHLYFYWYRQILGQKVEFLVSFYNNEISEKSEIFDDQFSVERPDGSNFTLKIRSTKLEDSAMYFCASSEERPGAYFGPGTRLLVL.

V is TRBV7-2 and J is TRBJ2-1, with 9 bases fitting TRBD1. This CDR3 region has 15 residues. In germline, CDR1 is SGHTA, CDR2 FQGNSA. With V trimmed by 2 bases and J by 3 bases, 2 bases remained unmatched. The CDR3 nucleotides read TGTGCCAGCAGCTTAAAGACAGGGGGCTACAATGAGCAGTTCTTC. It codes for CASSLKTGGYNEQFF.

The CDR3 nucleotides are TGTGCCAGCATCCAAGAAAGGGGGGGAGATACGCAGTATTTT. It encodes CASIQERGGDTQYF. The J gene is TRBJ2-3, the V gene TRBV3-2; the DNA was not used to check the table's D call, TRBD1. TRBV3-2 is a listed pseudogene. The CDR3 extends over 14 amino acids.

This chain uses TRBV9 with TRBJ2-5, with TRBD2 matching 9 bases. Germline CDR1 reads SGDLS; CDR2 reads YYNGEE. This CDR3 region has 15 residues. V shed 4 bases, J shed 9 bases, and the junction held 13 bases outside the gene matches. The CDR3 sequence: CASSPDGAGGRSQYF. The CDR3 DNA follows: TGTGCCAGCAGCCCCGACGGAGCGGGGGGCCGCTCCCAGTACTTC.

This clonotype was counted at least ten times. This chain uses TRBV25-1 with TRBJ1-1; D perhaps matches TRBD1 (5 bases). V was clipped by 5 bases and J by 1 base, with 11 bases between them. CDR3 length equals 14 residues. Germline V CDR1 and CDR2: MGHDK, SYGVNS. This CDR3 reads CASSWGGTNTEAFF. The CDR3, as DNA: TGTGCCAGCAGTTGGGGGGGAACGAACACTGAAGCTTTCTTT.